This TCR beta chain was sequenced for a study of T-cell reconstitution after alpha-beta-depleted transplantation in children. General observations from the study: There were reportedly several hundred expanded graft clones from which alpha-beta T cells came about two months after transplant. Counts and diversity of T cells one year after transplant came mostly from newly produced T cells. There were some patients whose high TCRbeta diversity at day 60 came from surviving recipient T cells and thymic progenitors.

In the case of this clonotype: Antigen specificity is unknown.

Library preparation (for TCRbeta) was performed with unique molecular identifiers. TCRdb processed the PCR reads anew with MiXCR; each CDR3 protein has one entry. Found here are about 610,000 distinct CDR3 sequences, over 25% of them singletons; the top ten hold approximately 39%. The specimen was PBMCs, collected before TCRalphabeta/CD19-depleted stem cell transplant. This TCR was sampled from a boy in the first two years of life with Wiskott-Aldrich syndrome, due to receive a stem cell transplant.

CDR3 protein: CASTHAGGYTEAFF. The CDR3 DNA reads as TGTGCCAGCACCCATGCGGGAGGGTACACTGAAGCTTTCTTT. The chain uses TRBV7-2 and TRBJ1-1; D unclear. V lost 7 bases to trimming and J lost 3 bases, with 15 bases between them. The CDR3 extends over 14 amino acids. CDR1 is SGHTA, CDR2 FQGNSA, per germline. Full variable domain (rest looked up from reference TRBV7-2 and TRBJ1-1): GAGVSQSPSNKVTEKGKDVELRCDPISGHTALYWYRQSLGQGLEFLIYFQGNSAPDKSGLPSDRFSAERTGGSVSTLTIQRTQQEDSAVYLCASTHAGGYTEAFFGQGTRLTVV.